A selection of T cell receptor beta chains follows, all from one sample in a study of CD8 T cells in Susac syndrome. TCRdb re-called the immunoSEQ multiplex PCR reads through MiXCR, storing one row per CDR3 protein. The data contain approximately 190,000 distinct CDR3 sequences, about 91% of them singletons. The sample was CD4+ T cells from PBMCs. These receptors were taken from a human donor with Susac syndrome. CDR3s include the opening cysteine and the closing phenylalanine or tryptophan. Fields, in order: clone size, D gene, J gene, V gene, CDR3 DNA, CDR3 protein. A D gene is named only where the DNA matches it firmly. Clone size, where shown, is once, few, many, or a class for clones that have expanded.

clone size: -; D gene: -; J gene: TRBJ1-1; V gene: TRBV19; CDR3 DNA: TGTGCCAGTAGTTTCTCTCGTTTCACAGATCGGAACACTGAAGCTTTCTTT; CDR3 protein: CASSFSRFTDRNTEAFF
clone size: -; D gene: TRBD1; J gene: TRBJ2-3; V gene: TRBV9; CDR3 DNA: TGTGCCAGCAGCGCCCTAGGACAGGGCTGGGTACCAGATACGCAGTATTTT; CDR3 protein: CASSALGQGWVPDTQYF
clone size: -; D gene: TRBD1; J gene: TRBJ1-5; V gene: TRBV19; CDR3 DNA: TGTGCCAGTAGTATCTCGGGGGTACAGGGGGGTCAGCCCCAGCATTTT; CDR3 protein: CASSISGVQGGQPQHF
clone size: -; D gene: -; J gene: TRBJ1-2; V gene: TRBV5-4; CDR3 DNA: TGTGCCAGCAGCTTGTGGACAGAAACTAACTATGGCTACACCTTC; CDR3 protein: CASSLWTETNYGYTF
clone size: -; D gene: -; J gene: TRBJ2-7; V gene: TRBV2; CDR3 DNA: TGTGCCAGCAGTAGAGGACAGCCCTACGAGCAGTACTTC; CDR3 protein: CASSRGQPYEQYF
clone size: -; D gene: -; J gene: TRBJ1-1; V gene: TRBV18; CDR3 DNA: TGCGCCAGCAGCCCGGGGGGTGACACTGAAGCTTTCTTT; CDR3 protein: CASSPGGDTEAFF
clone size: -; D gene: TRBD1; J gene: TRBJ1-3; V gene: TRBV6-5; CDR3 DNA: TGTGCCAGCAGTTACTCGAAAGGACAGGGGGATAACACCATATATTTT; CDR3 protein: CASSYSKGQGDNTIYF
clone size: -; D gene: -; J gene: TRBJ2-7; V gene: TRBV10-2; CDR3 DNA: TGCGCCAGCAGTATCTTACTCAACTACGAGCAGTACTTC; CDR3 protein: CASSILLNYEQYF
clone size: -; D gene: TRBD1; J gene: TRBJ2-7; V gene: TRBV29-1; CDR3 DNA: TGCAGCGTTGGACAGGGGGACGAGCAGTACTTC; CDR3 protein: CSVGQGDEQYF
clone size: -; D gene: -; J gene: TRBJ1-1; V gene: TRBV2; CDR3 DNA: TGTGCCGGCATTCTAAACGTAGGGAACACTGAAGCTTTCTTT; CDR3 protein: CAGILNVGNTEAFF
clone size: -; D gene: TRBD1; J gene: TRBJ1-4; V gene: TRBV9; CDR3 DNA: TGTGCCAGCAGCACCGGGACAGCTAATGAAAAACTGTTTTTT; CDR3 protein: CASSTGTANEKLFF
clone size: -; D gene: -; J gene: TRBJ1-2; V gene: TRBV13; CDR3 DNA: TGTGCCAGCAGCTTCCTACTAAAACAAGGACAGATCAATGGCTACACCTTC; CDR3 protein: CASSFLLKQGQINGYTF
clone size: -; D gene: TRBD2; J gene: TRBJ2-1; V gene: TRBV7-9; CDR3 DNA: TGTGCCAGCAGCCTATCCGGACTAGCGCCTAACAATGAGCAGTTCTTC; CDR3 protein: CASSLSGLAPNNEQFF
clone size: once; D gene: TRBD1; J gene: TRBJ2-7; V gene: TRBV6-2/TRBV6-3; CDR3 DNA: TGTGCCATCAGGACAGGGGGGTTTTGGGAGCAGTACTTC; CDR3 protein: CAIRTGGFWEQYF
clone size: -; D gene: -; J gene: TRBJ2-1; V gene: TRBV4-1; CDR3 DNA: TGCGCCAGCAGCCAACCTCTAGGGAGGGAGCAGTTCTTC; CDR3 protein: CASSQPLGREQFF
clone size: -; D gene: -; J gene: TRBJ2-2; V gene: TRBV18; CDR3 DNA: TGTGCCAGCTCACCACCCCGAGGGGCTGGCACCGGGGAGCTGTTTTTT; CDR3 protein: CASSPPRGAGTGELFF
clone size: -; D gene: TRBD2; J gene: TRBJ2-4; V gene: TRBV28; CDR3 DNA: TGTGCCAGCAGCCCAGTTGGACTAGCGGTAAACATTCAGTACTTC; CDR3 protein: CASSPVGLAVNIQYF
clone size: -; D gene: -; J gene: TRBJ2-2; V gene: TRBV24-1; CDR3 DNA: TGTGCCACCAGTAGCGCGACGAACACCGGGGAGCTGTTTTTT; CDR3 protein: CATSSATNTGELFF
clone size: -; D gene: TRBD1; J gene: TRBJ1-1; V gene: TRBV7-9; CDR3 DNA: TGTGCCAGCAGCTGGGAGGGGGCAACTGAAGTTTTCTTT; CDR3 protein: CASSWEGATEVFF
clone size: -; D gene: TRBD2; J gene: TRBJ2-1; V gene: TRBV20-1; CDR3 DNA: TGCAGTGCTAGAGATGGGAGGGAGGGCGGTAATGAGCAGTTCTTC; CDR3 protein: CSARDGREGGNEQFF
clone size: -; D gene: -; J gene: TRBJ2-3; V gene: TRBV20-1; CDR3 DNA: TGCAGTGCTAGAACCGGGACCGACACAGATACGCAGTATTTT; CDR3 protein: CSARTGTDTDTQYF
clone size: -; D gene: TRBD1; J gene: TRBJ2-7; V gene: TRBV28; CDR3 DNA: TGTGCCAGCTACGGACAGGACGTCCTCTCCTACGAGCAGTACTTC; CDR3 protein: CASYGQDVLSYEQYF
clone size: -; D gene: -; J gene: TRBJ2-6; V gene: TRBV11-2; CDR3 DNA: TGTGCCAGCAGCCCGCGACAGCACTCTGGGGCCAACGTCCTGACTTTC; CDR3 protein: CASSPRQHSGANVLTF
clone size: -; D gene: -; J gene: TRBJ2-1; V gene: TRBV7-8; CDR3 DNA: TGTGCCAGCAGCTTAATGACAGAGTCCTACAATGAGCAGTTCTTC; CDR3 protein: CASSLMTESYNEQFF
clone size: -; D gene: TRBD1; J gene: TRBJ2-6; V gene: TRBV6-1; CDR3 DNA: TGTGCCAGCAGCCGTACAGACAGGGCTGAAGCTTTC; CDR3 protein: CASSRTDRAEAF
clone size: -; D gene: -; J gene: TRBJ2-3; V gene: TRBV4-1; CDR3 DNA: TGCGCCAGCCAGAGGCAGGAGGGCACAGATACGCAGTATTTT; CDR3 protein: CASQRQEGTDTQYF
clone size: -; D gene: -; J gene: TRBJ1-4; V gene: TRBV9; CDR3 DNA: TGTGCCAGCAGCTTGGGTTTAGGAGGGGCTAGACTGTTTTTT; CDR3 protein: CASSLGLGGARLFF
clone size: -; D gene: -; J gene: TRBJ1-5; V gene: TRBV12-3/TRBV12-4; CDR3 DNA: TGTGCCAGCAGTGGGGTGACACATAGCAATCAGCCCCAGCATTTT; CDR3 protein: CASSGVTHSNQPQHF
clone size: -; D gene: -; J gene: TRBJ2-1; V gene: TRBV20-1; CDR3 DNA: TGCAGTGCTAGACTCAATGAGCAGTTCTTC; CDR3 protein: CSARLNEQFF
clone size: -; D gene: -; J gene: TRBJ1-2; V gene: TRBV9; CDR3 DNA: TGTGCCAGCAGCGTAGATTACAGGCCTACTCACTATGGCTACACCTTC; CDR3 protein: CASSVDYRPTHYGYTF
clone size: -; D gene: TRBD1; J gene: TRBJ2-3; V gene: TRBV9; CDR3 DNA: TGTGCCTGCGGACAGGGGGCGAGCACAGATACGCAGTATTTT; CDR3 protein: CACGQGASTDTQYF
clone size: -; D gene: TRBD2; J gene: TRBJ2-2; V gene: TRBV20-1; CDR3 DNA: TGCAGTGCTACCGGGACTAGCGGGGGGGCGTCGGGCACCGGGGAGCTGTTTTTT; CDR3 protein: CSATGTSGGASGTGELFF
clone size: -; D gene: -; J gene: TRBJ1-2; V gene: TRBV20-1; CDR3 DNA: TGCAGTGCTAGAGATCAAGGAGCCCGGGCGGGCTACACCTTC; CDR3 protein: CSARDQGARAGYTF
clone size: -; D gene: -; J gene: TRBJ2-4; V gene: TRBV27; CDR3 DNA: TGTGCCAGCAAGGAACAGGCCGGTCTTGCGAACATTCAGTACTTC; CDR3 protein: CASKEQAGLANIQYF
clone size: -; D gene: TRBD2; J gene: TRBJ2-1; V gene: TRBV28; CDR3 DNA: TGTACCAGCACGCTAGCGGAATACAATGAGCAGTTCTTC; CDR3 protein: CTSTLAEYNEQFF
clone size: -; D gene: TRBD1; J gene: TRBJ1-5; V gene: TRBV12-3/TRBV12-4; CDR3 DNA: TGTGCCAGCAGTTTAACGGGGACAGACAATCAGCCCCAGCATTTT; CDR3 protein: CASSLTGTDNQPQHF
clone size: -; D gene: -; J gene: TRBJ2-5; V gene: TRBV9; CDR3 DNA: TGTGCCAGCAGCGTAGGGATAGACTCGTACCAAGAGACCCAGTACTTC; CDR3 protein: CASSVGIDSYQETQYF
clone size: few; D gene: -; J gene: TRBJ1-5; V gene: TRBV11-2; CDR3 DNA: TGTGCCAGCAGCTTAGGGGGAGGTCAGCCCCAGCATTTT; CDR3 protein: CASSLGGGQPQHF
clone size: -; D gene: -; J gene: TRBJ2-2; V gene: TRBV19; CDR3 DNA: TGTGCCAGTAGTATCCCTCAGCGGTCTGCCACCGGGGAGCTGTTTTTT; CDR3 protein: CASSIPQRSATGELFF
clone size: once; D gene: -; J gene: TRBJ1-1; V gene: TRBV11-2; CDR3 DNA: TGTGCCAGCAGCTTACCCGCTGTAGCTTTCTTT; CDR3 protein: CASSLPAVAFF
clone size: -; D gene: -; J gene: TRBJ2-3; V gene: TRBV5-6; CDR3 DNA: TGTGCCAGCAGCCCCGACATTTTCCAACCAGATACGCAGTATTTT; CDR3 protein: CASSPDIFQPDTQYF
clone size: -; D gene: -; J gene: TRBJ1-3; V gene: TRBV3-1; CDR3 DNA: TGTGCCAGCAGCCAGGAGGGCTTCACCATATATTTT; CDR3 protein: CASSQEGFTIYF
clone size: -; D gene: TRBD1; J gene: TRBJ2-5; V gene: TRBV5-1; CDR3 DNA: TGCGCCAGCAGCGCGGGGACAGGGGGTCGGGAGACCCAGTACTTC; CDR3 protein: CASSAGTGGRETQYF
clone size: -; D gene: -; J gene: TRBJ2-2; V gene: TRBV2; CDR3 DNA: TGTGCCAGCAGTGAATTCGTGAACGCTGACGGGGAGCTGTTTTTT; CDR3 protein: CASSEFVNADGELFF
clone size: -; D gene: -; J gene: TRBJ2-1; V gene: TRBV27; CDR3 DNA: TGTGCCAGCAGTGCCCGGCTAGAGCACTACAATGAGCAGTTCTTC; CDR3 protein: CASSARLEHYNEQFF
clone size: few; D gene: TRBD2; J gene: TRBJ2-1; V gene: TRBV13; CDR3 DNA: TGTGCCAGCAGCTTAGATATGGGACTAGCGGGGGGGCCCCAGTTCTTC; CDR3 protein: CASSLDMGLAGGPQFF
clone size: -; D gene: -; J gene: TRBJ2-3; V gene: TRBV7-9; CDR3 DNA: TGTGCCAGCAGCCCCCTTGGGAGGCTTAGCACAGATACGCAGTATTTT; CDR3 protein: CASSPLGRLSTDTQYF
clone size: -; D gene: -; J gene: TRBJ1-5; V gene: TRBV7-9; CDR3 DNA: TGTGCCAGCAGCCCCCGGGAGGGAGGAAGTCAGCCCCAGCATTTT; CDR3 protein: CASSPREGGSQPQHF
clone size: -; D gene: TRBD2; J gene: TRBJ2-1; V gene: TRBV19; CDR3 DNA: TGTGCCAGTAGAACACCGGGACTAGCCGACCTTGGTGAGCAGTTCTTC; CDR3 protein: CASRTPGLADLGEQFF
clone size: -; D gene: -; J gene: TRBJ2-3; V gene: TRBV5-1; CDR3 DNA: TGCGCCAGCAGCTTAGGGGTGGCAGATACGCAGTATTTT; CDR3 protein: CASSLGVADTQYF
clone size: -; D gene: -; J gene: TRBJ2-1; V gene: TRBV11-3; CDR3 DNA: TGTGCCAGCAGCTTAGATGCCAGGTGGGGGTCCTACAATGAGCAGTTCTTC; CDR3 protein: CASSLDARWGSYNEQFF
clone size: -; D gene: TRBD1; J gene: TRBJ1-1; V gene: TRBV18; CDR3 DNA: TGTGCCAGCACCTTCCGACAGGGGCTGAACACTGAAGCTTTCTTT; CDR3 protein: CASTFRQGLNTEAFF
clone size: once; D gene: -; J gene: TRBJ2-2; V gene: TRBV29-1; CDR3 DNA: TGCAGCGTTGAAGAAATAACCGGGGAACCCGGGGAGCTGTTTTTT; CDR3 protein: CSVEEITGEPGELFF
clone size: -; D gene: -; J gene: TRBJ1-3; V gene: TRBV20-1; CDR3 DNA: TGCAGTGCTACGTGGGGCTCGACTGGAAACACCATATATTTT; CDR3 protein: CSATWGSTGNTIYF
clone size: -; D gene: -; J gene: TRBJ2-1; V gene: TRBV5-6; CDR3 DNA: TGTGCCAGCAGCCGCATGACTGGGTATGAGCAGTTCTTC; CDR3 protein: CASSRMTGYEQFF
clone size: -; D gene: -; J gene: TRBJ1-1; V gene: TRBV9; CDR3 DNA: TGTGCCAGCAGCGGGAGAGGTCGGACAGAGAACACTGAAGCTTTCTTT; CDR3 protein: CASSGRGRTENTEAFF
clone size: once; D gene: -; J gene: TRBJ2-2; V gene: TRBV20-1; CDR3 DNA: TGCAGTGCTTCCAAGACTGAGAACACCGGGGAGCTGTTTTTT; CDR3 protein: CSASKTENTGELFF
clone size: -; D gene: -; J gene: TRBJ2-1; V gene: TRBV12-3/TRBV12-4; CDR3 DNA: TGTGCCAGCAGTCCCTCGTCCAAAAATGAGCAGTTCTTC; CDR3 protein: CASSPSSKNEQFF